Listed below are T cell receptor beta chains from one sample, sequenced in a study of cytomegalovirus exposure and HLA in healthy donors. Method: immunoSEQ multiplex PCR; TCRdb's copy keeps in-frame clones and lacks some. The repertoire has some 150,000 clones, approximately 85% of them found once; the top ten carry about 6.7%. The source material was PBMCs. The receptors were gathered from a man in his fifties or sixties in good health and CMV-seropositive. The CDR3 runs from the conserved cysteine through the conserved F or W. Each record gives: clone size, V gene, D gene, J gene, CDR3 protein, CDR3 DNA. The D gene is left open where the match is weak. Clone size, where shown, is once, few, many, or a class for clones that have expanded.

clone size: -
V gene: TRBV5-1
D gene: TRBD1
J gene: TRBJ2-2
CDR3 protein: CASSKVRTGAPSNTEELFF
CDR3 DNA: TGCGCCAGCAGCAAGGTGAGGACAGGGGCGCCCTCGAACACCGAGGAGCTGTTTTTT

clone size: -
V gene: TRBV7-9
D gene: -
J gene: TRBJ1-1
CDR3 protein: CASSLQILNTEAFF
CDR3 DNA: TGTGCCAGCAGCTTGCAGATATTGAACACTGAAGCTTTCTTT

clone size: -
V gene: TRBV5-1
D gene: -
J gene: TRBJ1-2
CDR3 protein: CASSLESTGGYTF
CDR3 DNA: TGCGCCAGCAGCTTGGAGTCAACTGGTGGCTACACCTTC

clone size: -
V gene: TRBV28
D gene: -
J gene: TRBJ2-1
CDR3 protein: CASSSGAYNEQFF
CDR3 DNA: TGTGCCAGCAGTTCGGGGGCCTACAATGAGCAGTTCTTC

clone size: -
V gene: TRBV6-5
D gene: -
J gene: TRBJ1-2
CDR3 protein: CASSEQGNYGYTF
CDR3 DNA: TGTGCCAGCAGTGAACAGGGTAACTATGGCTACACCTTC

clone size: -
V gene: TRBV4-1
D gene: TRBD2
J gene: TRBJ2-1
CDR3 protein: CASSQAPERREAYYNEQFF
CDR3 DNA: TGCGCCAGCAGCCAAGCCCCCGAACGGCGGGAGGCCTACTACAATGAGCAGTTCTTC

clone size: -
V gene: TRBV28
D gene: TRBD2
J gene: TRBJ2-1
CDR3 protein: CASSLRSGRAVDEQFF
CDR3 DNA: TGTGCCAGCAGTTTACGAAGCGGGAGGGCCGTGGATGAGCAGTTCTTC

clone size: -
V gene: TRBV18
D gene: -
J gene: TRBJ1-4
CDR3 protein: CASSRTGPWANEKLFF
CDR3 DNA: TGTGCCAGCTCACGTACAGGCCCCTGGGCTAATGAAAAACTGTTTTTT

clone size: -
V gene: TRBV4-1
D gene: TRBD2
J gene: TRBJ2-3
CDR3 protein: CASSQVTSGNTQYF
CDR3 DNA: TGCGCCAGCAGCCAAGTGACTAGCGGGAATACGCAGTATTTT

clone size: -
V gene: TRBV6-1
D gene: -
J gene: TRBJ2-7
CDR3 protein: CASSPDRTYEQYF
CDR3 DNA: TGTGCCAGCAGTCCGGACAGAACCTACGAGCAGTACTTC

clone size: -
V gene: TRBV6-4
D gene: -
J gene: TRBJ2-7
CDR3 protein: CASSDPLQATYEQYF
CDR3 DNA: TGTGCCAGCAGTGACCCGTTGCAGGCAACTTACGAGCAGTACTTC

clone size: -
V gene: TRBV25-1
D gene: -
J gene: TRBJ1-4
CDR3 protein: CASRKQGWNNEKLFF
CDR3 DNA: TGTGCCAGCAGGAAACAGGGTTGGAATAATGAAAAACTGTTTTTT

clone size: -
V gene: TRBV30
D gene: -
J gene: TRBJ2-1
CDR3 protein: CAWSPAPVASQNEQFF
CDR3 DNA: TGTGCCTGGAGCCCGGCCCCAGTAGCGTCCCAGAATGAGCAGTTCTTC

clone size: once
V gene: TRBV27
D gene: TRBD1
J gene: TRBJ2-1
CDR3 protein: CASSMLQGREQFF
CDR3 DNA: TGTGCCAGCAGTATGCTACAGGGGCGTGAGCAGTTCTTC

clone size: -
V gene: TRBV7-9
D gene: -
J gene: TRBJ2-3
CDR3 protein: CASSSSPDTQYF
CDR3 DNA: TGTGCCAGCAGCTCGTCTCCAGATACGCAGTATTTT

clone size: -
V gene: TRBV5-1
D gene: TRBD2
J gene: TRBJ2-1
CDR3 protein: CASSLGGSTYNEQFF
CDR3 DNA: TGCGCCAGCAGCTTGGGCGGGAGCACCTACAATGAGCAGTTCTTC

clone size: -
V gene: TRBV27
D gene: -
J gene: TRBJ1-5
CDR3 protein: CASSDSSNQPQHF
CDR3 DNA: TGTGCCAGCAGCGACAGTAGCAATCAGCCCCAGCATTTT

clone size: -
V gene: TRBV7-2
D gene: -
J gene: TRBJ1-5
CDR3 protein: CASSFQNSNQPQHF
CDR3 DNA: TGTGCCAGCAGCTTTCAGAATAGCAATCAGCCCCAGCATTTT

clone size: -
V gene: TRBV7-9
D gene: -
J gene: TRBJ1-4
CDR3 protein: CASSFERNEKLFF
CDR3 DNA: TGTGCCAGCAGCTTCGAGAGAAATGAAAAACTGTTTTTT

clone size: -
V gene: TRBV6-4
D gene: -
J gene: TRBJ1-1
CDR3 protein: CASRKTEGEDGRTEAFF
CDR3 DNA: TGTGCCAGCAGGAAGACAGAAGGGGAGGACGGAAGGACTGAAGCTTTCTTT

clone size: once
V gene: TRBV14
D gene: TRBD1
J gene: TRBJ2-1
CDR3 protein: CASSQDSGQYNEQFF
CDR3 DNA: TGTGCCAGCAGCCAAGACTCGGGACAGTACAATGAGCAGTTCTTC

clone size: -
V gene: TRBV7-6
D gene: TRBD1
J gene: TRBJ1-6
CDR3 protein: CASSKGTGDNSPLHF
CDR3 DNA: TGTGCCAGCAGCAAAGGGACAGGGGACAATTCACCCCTCCACTTT

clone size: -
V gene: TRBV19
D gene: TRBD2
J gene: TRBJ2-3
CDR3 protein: CASSSPSSGSSKDTQYF
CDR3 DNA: TGTGCCAGTAGTAGCCCCTCTAGCGGGAGTTCGAAAGATACGCAGTATTTT

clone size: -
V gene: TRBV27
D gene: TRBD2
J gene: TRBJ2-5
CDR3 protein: CASSLRRTSGSLETQYF
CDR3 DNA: TGTGCCAGCAGTTTAAGAAGGACTAGCGGGAGTTTGGAGACCCAGTACTTC

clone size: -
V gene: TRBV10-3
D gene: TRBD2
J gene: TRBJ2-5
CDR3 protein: CAISRTSGTPALETQYF
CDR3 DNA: TGTGCCATCAGTCGGACTAGCGGGACCCCCGCGTTGGAGACCCAGTACTTC

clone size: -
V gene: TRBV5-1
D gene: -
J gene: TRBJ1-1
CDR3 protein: CASSPRDFTEAFF
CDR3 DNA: TGCGCCAGCAGCCCCCGGGATTTCACTGAAGCTTTCTTT

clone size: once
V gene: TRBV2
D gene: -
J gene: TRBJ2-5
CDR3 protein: CASSVQQETQYF
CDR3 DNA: TGTGCCAGCAGTGTACAGCAAGAGACCCAGTACTTC

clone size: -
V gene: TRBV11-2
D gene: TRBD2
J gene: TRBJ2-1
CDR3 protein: CASSLGGGAGNNEQFF
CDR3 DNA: TGTGCCAGCAGCTTAGGGGGGGGAGCGGGAAACAATGAGCAGTTCTTC

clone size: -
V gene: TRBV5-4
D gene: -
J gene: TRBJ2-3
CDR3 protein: CASSPALRDTQYF
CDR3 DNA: TGTGCCAGCAGCCCTGCTCTCAGAGATACGCAGTATTTT

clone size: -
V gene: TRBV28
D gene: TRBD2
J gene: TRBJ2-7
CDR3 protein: CASSLPRRRGSLAGGFYEQYF
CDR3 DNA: TGTGCCAGCAGTCTGCCGCGGCGGAGGGGGAGCCTAGCGGGGGGATTCTACGAGCAGTACTTC

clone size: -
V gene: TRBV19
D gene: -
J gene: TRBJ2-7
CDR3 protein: CASSPIGGTGPAYEQYF
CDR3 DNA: TGTGCCAGTAGTCCAATTGGGGGAACAGGGCCCGCCTACGAGCAGTACTTC

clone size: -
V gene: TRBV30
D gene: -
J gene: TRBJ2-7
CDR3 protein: CAWSVGAPSYEQYF
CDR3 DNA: TGTGCCTGGAGTGTGGGGGCCCCCTCCTACGAGCAGTACTTC

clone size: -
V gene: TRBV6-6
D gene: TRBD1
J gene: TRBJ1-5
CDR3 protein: CASSSGGYQPQHF
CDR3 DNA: TGTGCCAGCAGTTCAGGGGGTTATCAGCCCCAGCATTTT

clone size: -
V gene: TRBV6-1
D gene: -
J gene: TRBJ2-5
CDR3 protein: CASSDRADPEGETQYF
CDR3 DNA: TGTGCCAGCAGTGATAGGGCAGACCCTGAGGGAGAGACCCAGTACTTC

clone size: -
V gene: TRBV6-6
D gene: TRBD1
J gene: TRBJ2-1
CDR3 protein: CASSGGTGSEQFF
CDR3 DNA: TGTGCCAGCAGTGGAGGGACAGGGTCTGAGCAGTTCTTC

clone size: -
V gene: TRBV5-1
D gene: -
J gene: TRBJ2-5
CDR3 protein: CASSLSRRGETQYF
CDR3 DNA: TGCGCCAGCAGCTTGAGTCGGCGGGGCGAGACCCAGTACTTC

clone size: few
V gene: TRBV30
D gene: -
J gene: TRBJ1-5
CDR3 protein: CACQIGTTTGQPQHF
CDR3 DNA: TGTGCCTGCCAAATAGGGACAACAACTGGTCAGCCCCAGCATTTT

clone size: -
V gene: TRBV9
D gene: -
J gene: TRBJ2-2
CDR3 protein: CASSVVVGRARGAVF
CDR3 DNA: TGTGCCAGCAGCGTAGTAGTCGGACGAGCCCGGGGAGCTGTTTTT

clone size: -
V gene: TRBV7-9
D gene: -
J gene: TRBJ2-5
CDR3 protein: CASTNLTGMETQYF
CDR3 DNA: TGTGCCAGCACCAATCTAACAGGGATGGAGACCCAGTACTTC

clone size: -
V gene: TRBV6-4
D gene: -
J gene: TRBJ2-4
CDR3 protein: CASSERQGTVQYF
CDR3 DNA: TGTGCCAGCAGTGAACGGCAGGGAACCGTTCAGTACTTC

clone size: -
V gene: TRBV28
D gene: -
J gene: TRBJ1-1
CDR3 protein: CASAKSRGRGYGEAFF
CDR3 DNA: TGTGCCAGCGCCAAGTCCAGGGGCCGTGGGTACGGGGAAGCTTTCTTT

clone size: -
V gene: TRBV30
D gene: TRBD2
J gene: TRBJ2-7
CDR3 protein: CAWRTSGLYEQYF
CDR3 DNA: TGTGCCTGGCGGACTAGCGGACTCTACGAGCAGTACTTC